One sample yielded the 17 T cell receptor beta chains listed below, sequenced in a study of T cell responses to AZD1222 COVID-19 vaccine. The table came from immunoSEQ multiplex PCR; TCRdb's copy has only in-frame clones and leaves some out. In the table there are about 140,000 clones, roughly 90% of which are singletons. The specimen comprised peripheral blood, sampled on day 0 of AZD1222 vaccination. These TCRs come from an adult in good health.

This clone appeared a few times. The chain is built from TRBV14 and TRBJ2-3, with TRBD1 as a possible D gene (5 bases). This CDR3 is 18 amino acids long. Germline CDR1 and CDR2: SGHDN and FVKESK. Trimming cost V 0 bases and J 1 base, with 17 bases left between them. CDR3: CASSQDQLMARGTDTQYF. For the CDR3, the DNA is TGTGCCAGCAGCCAAGATCAACTTATGGCCAGGGGCACAGATACGCAGTATTTT.

The chain combines TRBV4-1 with TRBJ1-5, with a weak D call TRBD1 (6 bases). The ends were cut back, 1 base at V and 0 bases at J, with 16 bases in the middle. Germline lookup yields CDR1 MGHRA and CDR2 YSYEKL. The CDR3 runs to 18 residues. This CDR3 is CASSQGPTGRHSNQPQHF. In DNA, the CDR3 is TGCGCCAGCAGCCAAGGTCCTACAGGGCGGCATAGCAATCAGCCCCAGCATTTT.

The rearrangement joins TRBV10-1 to TRBJ2-7, with D tentatively TRBD2 (6 bases). The CDR3 has 11 residues. The germline CDR1 and CDR2 sequences are WNHNN and SYGVQD (reference sequence). Between the trimmed V and J ends, which lost 5 bases and 12 bases, there was a span of 14 bases. The CDR3 sequence: CASSKSRGWYF. The CDR3 nucleotides read TGCGCCAGCAGTAAATCCCGGGGGTGGTACTTC.

A few counts support this clone. The chain has TRBV6-2 or TRBV6-3 and TRBJ2-7, with no clear D. The CDR3 has 13 amino acids. Trimming took 3 bases from V and 4 from J, leaving 10 bases between them. CDR1 and CDR2 from the germline V gene are MNHEY and SVGEGT. CDR3 residues: CASSYGTGYEQYF. CDR3 nucleotide sequence: TGTGCCAGCAGTTATGGTACTGGGTACGAGCAGTACTTC.

This chain links TRBV7-9 with TRBJ1-1; D may be TRBD1 (5 bases). Germline V gene data show CDR1 as SEHNR and CDR2 as FQNEAQ (reference sequence). V dropped 4 bases and J dropped 7 bases, with 10 bases sitting between them. The CDR3 totals 12 residues. CDR3 in amino acids: CASSSVDSEAFF. CDR3 DNA: TGTGCCAGCAGCTCGGTAGACAGTGAAGCTTTCTTT.

The chain employs TRBV7-2 and TRBJ2-3; D gene ambiguous. There are 15 residues in the CDR3. V was trimmed by 7 bases and J by 1 base, leaving 15 bases between them. Germline loops: CDR1 SGHTA, CDR2 FQGNSA. CDR3 nucleotide sequence: TGTGCCAGCACCGCCGTCCGACTGGGCACAGATACGCAGTATTTT. The encoded protein is CASTAVRLGTDTQYF.

V and J are TRBV19 and TRBJ2-7; 9 nucleotides align to TRBD1. This CDR3 spans 18 amino acids. The ends lost 1 base at V and 2 bases at J; junction bases unmatched: 12. The germline CDR1 and CDR2 sequences are LNHDA and SQIVND (reference sequence). CDR3 nucleotide sequence: TGTGCCAGTAGTATAGGGCTACGAGGACAGGGGAAAACCTACGAGCAGTACTTC. Amino acid sequence: CASSIGLRGQGKTYEQYF.

The V call is TRBV27, the J call TRBJ1-1; 7 nucleotides align to TRBD1. The V gene end was trimmed by 6 bases and the J gene end by 4 bases; junction bases not matched to a gene: 2. The CDR3 has 12 residues. Germline-derived CDR1 and CDR2 are MNHEY and SMNVEV (reference sequence). The CDR3 loop reads CASRGTATEAFF. CDR3 sequence (DNA): TGTGCCAGCAGGGGGACAGCCACTGAAGCTTTCTTT.

The chain combines TRBV19 with TRBJ2-2; 8 bases fit TRBD1. V shed 3 bases and J 4 bases; nucleotides not matched to a gene: 4. Germline V lookup: CDR1 LNHDA, CDR2 SQIVND (reference sequence). The CDR3 has 15 residues. The CDR3 nucleotides are TGTGCCAGTAGTATGAACAGGGGGATCACCGGGGAGCTGTTTTTT. Encoded protein: CASSMNRGITGELFF.

The chain combines TRBV10-3 with TRBJ2-7; 7 bases are a match to TRBD1. Germline values: CDR1 ENHRY, CDR2 SYGVKD. The CDR3 runs to 15 residues. The trim removed 4 bases at V and 4 bases at J, leaving 10 bases unmatched. The CDR3 region is CAISGGQSNSYEQYF. The CDR3 bases are TGTGCCATCAGTGGGGGACAGAGCAATTCTTACGAGCAGTACTTC.

The chain links TRBV28 to TRBJ2-7; 8 nucleotides line up with TRBD1. The V and J ends lost 6 bases and 3 bases, in that order; junction bases with no gene match: 7. CDR1 and CDR2 (germline): MDHEN, SYDVKM. This CDR3 region has 14 residues. The CDR3, as DNA: TGTGCCAGCAGAAGGAGTGACAGGGGCTACGAGCAGTACTTC. Translation gives CASRRSDRGYEQYF.

The chain recombines TRBV4-2 with TRBJ2-7; a weak D match, TRBD1 (5 bases). V dropped 5 bases and J dropped 2 bases, with 16 bases sitting between them. CDR3 length: 15 amino acids. Germline values: CDR1 LGHNA, CDR2 YNFKEQ. The CDR3 loop reads CASSANERGPYEQYF. In nucleotides, the CDR3 is TGTGCCAGCAGCGCAAACGAAAGGGGTCCCTACGAGCAGTACTTC.

This clone was seen just once. This rearrangement joins TRBV28 to TRBJ2-1; 9 bases line up with TRBD2. Germline V gene lookup returns CDR1 MDHEN and CDR2 SYDVKM. The trim removed 5 bases at V and 6 bases at J, leaving 8 bases unmatched. The CDR3 runs to 15 residues. CDR3 in amino acids: CASSPPSGKGNEQFF. The CDR3 DNA sequence: TGTGCCAGCAGTCCACCTAGCGGGAAAGGCAATGAGCAGTTCTTC. Complete variable domain (other parts from reference TRBV28 and TRBJ2-1): DVKVTQSSRYLVKRTGEKVFLECVQDMDHENMFWYRQDPGLGLRLIYFSYDVKMKEKGDIPEGYSVSREKKERFSLILESASTNQTSMYLCASSPPSGKGNEQFFGPGTRLTVL.

As regards this clone: Additional DNA sequences in this sample encode the identical CDR3. This chain connects TRBV27 to TRBJ1-5; D is uncertain. The CDR3 spans 13 residues. V was pared by 4 bases and J by 3 bases, with 7 bases between. CDR1 and CDR2 (germline): MNHEY, SMNVEV (reference sequence). CDR3 nucleotides: TGTGCCAGCAGTTGGGGATCCAATCAGCCCCAGCATTTT. Residues: CASSWGSNQPQHF.

The chain uses TRBV27 and TRBJ1-5; 8 nucleotides align to TRBD1. This CDR3 has 14 amino acids. CDR1 is MNHEY and CDR2 is SMNVEV in the germline V gene (reference sequence). After removal of 5 bases from V and 6 bases from J, the junction contained 6 bases not matched to a gene. The CDR3 DNA reads as TGTGCCAGCAGTCCGGACAGGGTGGGTCAGCCCCAGCATTTT. It yields the protein CASSPDRVGQPQHF.

The V call is TRBV2, the J call TRBJ1-4; perhaps TRBD1 as D (6 bases). Germline V gene sequence: CDR1 SNHLY, CDR2 FYNNEI. The CDR3 covers 14 residues. Deletions cut 10 bases from V and 4 bases from J, with 16 bases between. The CDR3 DNA sequence: TGTGCCACGAAAAGGACAGAGTTTAATGAAAAACTGTTTTTT. Its protein is CATKRTEFNEKLFF.

V is TRBV7-2 and J is TRBJ1-2; possibly TRBD1 for D (6 bases). Trimming removed 3 bases from V and 4 bases from J, with 18 bases in between. Germline V gene data show CDR1 as SGHTA and CDR2 as FQGNSA. This CDR3 spans 16 amino acids. In nucleotides, the CDR3 is TGTGCCAGCAGCTTCCAAATTGACAGGCCCGGCTATGGCTACACCTTC. Protein: CASSFQIDRPGYGYTF.